The source of this TCR beta chain is a study of T cell responses to AZD1222 COVID-19 vaccine. The CDR3 totals 15 residues. Trimming removed 9 bases from V and 1 base from J, with 12 bases in between. The V gene's germline CDR1 is KGHDR and CDR2 SFDVKD. Measured with immunoSEQ multiplex PCR; TCRdb has only the in-frame clones, and not every one. Counted here are around 120,000 clones, 80% to 90% occurring once; the ten biggest clones make up roughly 4%. General study findings and limits: Spike-specific TCR breadth and depth were elevated following two AZD1222 doses. Baseline seropositivity characterized only six AZD1222 recipients. Repertoires were collected only later (after the peak T cell response had occurred).

Comments on this clone: Its antigen is unknown.

The source material was peripheral blood, sampled on day 0 of MenACWY control vaccination. The chain has TRBV24-1 and TRBJ2-6, with a possible D match to TRBD1 (6 bases). This clonotype originated in an adult in good health. The CDR3 DNA sequence: TGTGCCACCTCGTTAGGGGGATCTGGGGCCAACGTCCTGACTTTC. Translation gives CATSLGGSGANVLTF.